This T cell receptor (beta chain) derives from a study of shared clonotypes between healthy human individuals. Remarks on this clone: What it binds is unknown.

CD4+ cells yielded CD45RA+ naive and CD45RA-negative memory subsets. Study-wide results and limits: Naive CD4 clonotypes were shared across several donors at 4.5% to 6%. Large depth notwithstanding, sorted-subset sequencing proved incomplete by rarefaction.

Execution of the assay was at deep level. Sequenced by immunoSEQ multiplex PCR; TCRdb stores in-frame clones only, minus some. The data show roughly 1,600,000 clones, approximately 98.5% seen once. CDR3 length: 17 residues. Germline CDR1 KGHSH, CDR2 LQKENI. V lost 4 bases and J 0 bases, leaving 15 bases between the germline ends. The TCR originated in a man aged 30-40 years in good health. Sequencing was done on a sample of naive CD4+ T cells sorted from blood. Indicated subset: CD45RA+ positively selected. This chain connects TRBV18 to TRBJ2-2; perhaps TRBD1 as D (6 bases). CDR3 DNA sequence: TGTGCCAGCTCACAAGATCGGACAGACCCGAACACCGGGGAGCTGTTTTTT. Protein product: CASSQDRTDPNTGELFF.